Included here is one T cell receptor beta chain sequence, with context. Its cognate antigen is unknown. Sequencing used immunoSEQ multiplex PCR; TCRdb keeps in-frame clones, though not all of them. This table holds under 1,100,000 clones, around 78% found once. The data were obtained in a study of shared clonotypes between healthy human individuals. CDR3 length: 16 residues. J gave up 5 bases and V 5 bases, and 13 bases lay outside the gene matches. Germline CDR1 SEHNR, CDR2 FQNEAQ (reference sequence). Naive CD4+ cells were CD45RA-selected; the remaining cells were memory. Study-wide findings and caveats: Rarefaction revealed incomplete sorted-subset sequencing despite large depth. Larger richness was generally estimated for naive than memory subsets.

The clonotype was recovered from a man between 18 and 35 years old in good health. Some clones in this sample may be carry-over from other donors' samples. J is TRBJ2-7 and V is TRBV7-9; 9 bases line up with TRBD1. The sample taken for sequencing was memory CD4+ T cells from PBMCs. Subset described: CD45RA-negative fraction. The CDR3 here is CASSPRPGQGSHEQYF. The CDR3 nucleotides are TGTGCCAGCAGCCCCCGTCCGGGACAGGGATCCCACGAGCAGTACTTC.